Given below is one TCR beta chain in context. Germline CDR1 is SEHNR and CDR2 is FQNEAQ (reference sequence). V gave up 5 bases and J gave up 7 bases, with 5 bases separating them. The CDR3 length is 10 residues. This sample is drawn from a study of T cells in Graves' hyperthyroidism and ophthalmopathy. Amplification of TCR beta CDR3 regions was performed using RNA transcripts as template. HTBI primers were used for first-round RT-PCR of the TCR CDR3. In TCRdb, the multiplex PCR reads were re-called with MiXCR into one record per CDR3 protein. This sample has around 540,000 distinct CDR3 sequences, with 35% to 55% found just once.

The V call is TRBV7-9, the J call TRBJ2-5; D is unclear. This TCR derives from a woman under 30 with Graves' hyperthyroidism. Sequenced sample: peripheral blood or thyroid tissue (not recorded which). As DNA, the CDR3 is TGTGCCAGCAGCCCCGGGACCCAGTACTTC. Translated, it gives CASSPGTQYF.